This T cell receptor (beta chain) was identified in a study of T-cell reconstitution after alpha-beta-depleted transplantation in children. Study conclusions and caveats: Some patients owed their high day-60 TCRbeta diversity to surviving recipient T cells and thymic progenitors. Newly produced T cells mostly provided counts and TCRbeta diversity after one year, as hyperexpanded clones declined.

This clonotype was seen repeatedly, ten times or more. What it binds is unknown. V was clipped by 4 bases and J by 6 bases; unmatched bases: 11. This CDR3 region has 15 residues. Germline assignment: CDR1 DFQATT and CDR2 SNEGSKA (reference sequence). A TCRbeta library incorporating unique molecular identifiers was prepared. TCRdb called the PCR reads again in MiXCR, with one record for every CDR3 protein. The sample shows about 260,000 distinct CDR3 sequences, around a tenth of them seen only once. J is TRBJ2-1 and V is TRBV20-1; 8 bases line up with TRBD2. The sample was peripheral blood, taken 180 days after TCRalphabeta/CD19-depleted stem cell transplant. The clonotype originates from a male patient aged 2 to 10 who had a stem cell transplant for chronic granulomatous disease, so the T cells may come from the graft donor. The CDR3 DNA follows: TGCAGTGCTACGACCGGGACTAGGGAGGGCAATGAGCAGTTCTTC. It yields the protein CSATTGTREGNEQFF.